Sequencing of this T cell receptor beta chain was carried out in a study of blood T cell repertoires in COVID-19. Study as a whole: Sample material is recorded as cDNA or gDNA derived from T cells, B-cell-depleted T cells, or PBMCs.

Per the study methods: Cell counts per sample came from amplifying reference gene primers. Using immunoSEQ multiplex PCR, the repertoire was profiled, and TCRdb retains in-frame clones only, with some absent. The V and J calls and clone size come from that table; D and trimming were worked out from the DNA. Of about 91,000 clones listed, roughly 88% are singletons. The germline V gene has CDR1 GTSNPN and CDR2 SVGIG (reference sequence). With 5 bases removed from V and 0 bases from J, the gap between germline ends came to 14 bases. This CDR3 is built from 14 residues. This clone was seen just once. This receptor was identified in a woman in her 70s with acute or convalescent COVID-19. The source material was peripheral blood. This chain joins TRBV30 and TRBJ2-7; possibly TRBD2 for D (6 bases). CDR3 residues: CAWEAGSSSYEQYF. The CDR3 nucleotides are TGTGCCTGGGAGGCGGGGAGCAGCTCCTACGAGCAGTACTTC.